One and the same sample provided the 31 T cell receptor beta chains below, sequenced in a study of T cell repertoires in cytomegalovirus infection. TCRdb fed the reads into MiXCR, producing one record per CDR3 protein. The sample carries 400,000 to 600,000 distinct CDR3 sequences, about two fifths recorded once. Their specific antigens are unknown. This specimen consisted of cultured PBMCs, obtained from culture after CMV antigen stimulation. Source of these receptors: a human donor in good health (CMV status not recorded). Some clones in this sample may be carry-over from other donors' samples.

This chain links TRBV20-1 with TRBJ1-5; D is undetermined. The V end lost 3 bases, the J end lost 4 bases, and 13 bases lay between the germline ends. CDR1 is DFQATT and CDR2 is SNEGSKA in the germline V gene (reference sequence). The CDR3 is 14 residues long. Written as DNA, the CDR3 is TGCAGTGCTAGGGACTCAAGGGCGAATCAGCCCCAGCATTTT. Protein: CSARDSRANQPQHF.

This sequence joins TRBV7-9 and TRBJ2-7; 8 bases are shared with TRBD1. There are 16 residues in the CDR3. Germline V gene lookup returns CDR1 SEHNR and CDR2 FQNEAQ (reference sequence). With 1 base clipped from V and 4 bases from J, the junction kept 9 bases outside the gene matches. The CDR3 sequence: CASSLGGRGLPYEQYF. The CDR3, as DNA: TGTGCCAGCAGCTTAGGGGGCAGGGGGCTCCCTTACGAGCAGTACTTC.

V is TRBV10-3 and J is TRBJ2-3, with D unresolved. V gave up 8 bases and J gave up 2 bases, with 11 bases separating them. This CDR3 has 13 amino acids. From germline, CDR1 is ENHRY and CDR2 SYGVKD. The CDR3: CAIHKNPTDTQYF. The CDR3 coding sequence is TGTGCCATCCATAAGAACCCCACAGATACGCAGTATTTT.

The chain uses TRBV5-5 and TRBJ2-3, with 12 bases aligning to TRBD1. CDR3 size: 18 residues. The J segment lost 6 bases and the V segment lost 4 bases, leaving 15 bases of the junction unmatched. CDR1 and CDR2 (germline): SGHKS, YYEKEE (reference sequence). This CDR3 reads CASSLTLGGQGAADTQYF. Here the CDR3 DNA reads TGTGCCAGCAGCCTCACGCTCGGGGGACAGGGGGCCGCGGATACGCAGTATTTT.

V is TRBV20-1 and J is TRBJ1-6, with D tentatively TRBD1 (5 bases). The germline V and J ends were trimmed by 1 base and 10 bases, with 11 bases remaining between them. Germline loops: CDR1 DFQATT, CDR2 SNEGSKA (reference sequence). The CDR3 sequence is 13 residues long. In DNA form, the CDR3 reads TGCAGTGCTAGAGTAGGGGCGCGGTCACCCCTCCACTTT. It codes for CSARVGARSPLHF.

CDR3 coding DNA: TGTGCCAGCAGCCGGGACGTCTACGAGCAGTACTTC. The encoded protein is CASSRDVYEQYF. The chain has TRBV6-2 or TRBV6-3 and TRBJ2-7; D assignment may be TRBD1 or TRBD2 (5 bases each). Germline CDR1 MNHEY, CDR2 SVGEGT. This CDR3 is built from 12 residues. V was trimmed by 6 bases and J by 3 bases, leaving 9 bases between them.

The chain has TRBV7-6 and TRBJ1-6; D gene uncertain. The germline V gene encodes CDR1 SGHVS and CDR2 FNYEAQ. Trimming left V 2 bases short and J 10 bases short, with 15 bases between. This CDR3 region has 15 residues. CDR3 nucleotide sequence: TGTGCCAGCAGCTTAATAGAGTCGGGGAACTCACCCCTCCACTTT. Encoded protein: CASSLIESGNSPLHF. Combining the CDR3 with reference TRBV7-6 and TRBJ1-6 gives the whole variable domain GAGVSQSPRYKVTKRGQDVALRCDPISGHVSLYWYRQALGQGPEFLTYFNYEAQQDKSGLPNDRFSAERPEGSISTLTIQRTEQRDSAMYRCASSLIESGNSPLHFGNGTRLTVT.

V and J are TRBV4-3 and TRBJ2-5; D may correspond to TRBD1 or TRBD2 (5 bases each). Between the trimmed V and J ends, which lost 5 bases and 4 bases, there was a span of 20 bases. The CDR3 sequence is 16 residues long. The germline CDR1 and CDR2 sequences are LGHNA and YSLEER. CDR3 sequence: CASSGGGAAGRETQYF. For the CDR3, the DNA is TGCGCCAGCAGCGGGGGTGGGGCAGCTGGTCGAGAGACCCAGTACTTC.

This clonotype was observed a handful of times. The chain links TRBV5-4 to TRBJ2-7; 9 positions agree with TRBD1. The CDR3 consists of 13 residues. The V and J ends lost 4 bases and 10 bases, in that order; junction bases with no gene match: 9. Germline values: CDR1 SGHNT, CDR2 YYREEE (reference sequence). CDR3 region: CASSPTGGGVQYF. The CDR3 region has the DNA TGTGCCAGCAGCCCGACAGGGGGAGGTGTACAGTACTTC. The full variable domain, its missing parts supplied by reference TRBV5-4 and TRBJ2-7, is ETGVTQSPTHLIKTRGQQVTLRCSSQSGHNTVSWYQQALGQGPQFIFQYYREEENGRGNFPPRFSGLQFPNYSSELNVNALELDDSALYLCASSPTGGGVQYFGPGTRLTVT.

This chain links TRBV5-6 with TRBJ2-5, with 9 bases matching TRBD1. J was trimmed by 2 bases and V by 4 bases; bases with no gene match: 3. This CDR3 comprises 14 residues. Germline CDR1 SGHDT, CDR2 YYEEEE. The CDR3 region has the DNA TGTGCCAGCAGCCGGGGACAGGGACAAGAGACCCAGTACTTC. This translates into CASSRGQGQETQYF.

The chain uses TRBV28 and TRBJ2-3; TRBD1 is a possible D gene (6 bases). V was pared by 11 bases and J by 4 bases, with 19 bases between. The CDR3 is 14 residues long. CDR1 is MDHEN, CDR2 SYDVKM, per germline. The CDR3 region has the DNA TGTGCCTCCTTGGGACACAAAGGGGCAGATACGCAGTATTTT. The encoded protein is CASLGHKGADTQYF.

The chain joins TRBV12-3 or TRBV12-4 to TRBJ2-2, with D possibly being TRBD1 (6 bases). This CDR3 contains 16 residues. V was cut by 7 bases and J by 5 bases, with 20 bases left in between. CDR3 loop: CASTGYWGTPTGELFF. In DNA, the CDR3 is TGTGCCAGCACCGGATATTGGGGGACACCAACCGGGGAGCTGTTTTTT.

V and J are TRBV7-2 and TRBJ2-7; D remains ambiguous. CDR3 length: 14 residues. Germline CDR1 reads SGHTA; CDR2 reads FQGNSA. V lost 1 base and J lost 1, with 8 bases in between. The CDR3 DNA follows: TGTGCCAGCAGCTTAGTGGGGTTGTCCTACGAGCAGTACTTC. Its translation is CASSLVGLSYEQYF.

A few counts support this clonotype. The chain joins TRBV7-2 to TRBJ2-4; no firm D call. CDR1 is SGHTA and CDR2 is FQGNSA in the germline V gene. The CDR3 loop spans 13 amino acids. V lost 5 bases and J lost 10, with 15 bases in between. CDR3 DNA sequence: TGTGCCAGCAGCCCCCCCGTAAAAGGGATTCAGTACTTC. Amino acids: CASSPPVKGIQYF.

The chain employs TRBV2 and TRBJ1-1, with unresolved D. CDR1 is SNHLY, CDR2 FYNNEI, per germline. The CDR3 runs 14 residues. V shed 6 bases and J shed 1 base, with 12 bases lying between them. The CDR3 reads CASSFDTANTEAFF. The CDR3, as DNA: TGTGCCAGCAGCTTCGACACCGCGAACACTGAAGCTTTCTTT.

This chain uses TRBV7-2 with TRBJ2-7; D is perhaps TRBD1 (7 bases). In germline, CDR1 is SGHTA, CDR2 FQGNSA. This CDR3 region has 14 residues. Trimming took 5 bases from V and 2 from J, leaving 13 bases between them. The CDR3 sequence is CASSRGTATYEQYF. CDR3 nucleotides: TGTGCCAGCAGCCGGGGGACAGCTACCTACGAGCAGTACTTC.

This clonotype was recorded at least ten times. The genes are TRBV7-2 and TRBJ1-5; tentative D call: TRBD1 (5 bases). V lost 1 base and J 7 bases, leaving 14 bases between the germline ends. CDR3 size: 15 residues. Germline V gene sequence: CDR1 SGHTA, CDR2 FQGNSA. This CDR3 is CASSLDRRRLQPQHF. Written as DNA, the CDR3 is TGTGCCAGCAGCTTAGACAGGAGGCGACTACAGCCCCAGCATTTT.

In this sample, this clonotype turned up a few times. The chain employs TRBV20-1 and TRBJ1-5, with a tentative D call TRBD1 (6 bases). CDR3 length equals 13 residues. Germline V gene data show CDR1 as DFQATT and CDR2 as SNEGSKA (reference sequence). As DNA, the CDR3 is TGCGGAGGGGGGGAGGTCGGGCATCAGCCCCAGCATTTT. Protein product: CGGGEVGHQPQHF.

V is TRBV7-9 and J is TRBJ1-1, with D unresolved. CDR1 is SEHNR and CDR2 is FQNEAQ in the germline V gene (reference sequence). V lost 1 base and J lost 3, with 9 bases in between. The CDR3 runs to 14 residues. CDR3 bases: TGTGCCAGCAGCTTAGGGGTCACGGACACTGAAGCTTTCTTT. Its translation is CASSLGVTDTEAFF.

The chain joins TRBV20-1 to TRBJ2-1; D call uncertain. Germline V gene data show CDR1 as DFQATT and CDR2 as SNEGSKA (reference sequence). Trimming cost V 0 bases and J 8 bases, with 8 bases left between them. The CDR3 spans 12 residues. The CDR3 sequence is CSARDQSHEQFF. The CDR3 DNA reads TGCAGTGCTAGAGATCAGAGCCATGAGCAGTTCTTC.

This clonotype showed up just a few times. The V gene is TRBV12-3 or TRBV12-4, the J gene TRBJ1-1, with 7 bases aligning to TRBD1. The length of the CDR3 is 17 residues. After removal of 5 bases from V and 5 bases from J, the junction contained 17 bases not matched to a gene. CDR3 nucleotide sequence: TGTGCCAGCAGTCCCTCGACAGGGTGGGCCCTTGGGACTGAAGCTTTCTTT. Its protein product is CASSPSTGWALGTEAFF.

This chain links TRBV28 with TRBJ1-1; D is undetermined. This CDR3 contains 15 residues. Per the germline V gene, CDR1 is MDHEN and CDR2 is SYDVKM. Deletions cut 5 bases from V and 4 bases from J, with 17 bases between. The CDR3 DNA reads as TGTGCCAGCAGTCCGCCCCCGCCGGGAGGCACTGAAGCTTTCTTT. Residues: CASSPPPPGGTEAFF.

The chain joins TRBV12-3 or TRBV12-4 to TRBJ2-3; 8 nucleotides agree with TRBD2. The CDR3 is made up of 16 amino acids. V shed 3 bases and J 2 bases; nucleotides not matched to a gene: 7. The CDR3 loop is CASSFGSGTLTDTQYF. In DNA, the CDR3 is TGTGCCAGCAGTTTTGGTAGCGGGACACTCACAGATACGCAGTATTTT.

The rearrangement joins TRBV25-1 to TRBJ2-5; a possible D gene is TRBD1 (7 bases). V was trimmed by 6 bases and J by 9 bases, leaving 17 bases between them. Germline values: CDR1 MGHDK, CDR2 SYGVNS. This CDR3 has 13 residues. Here the CDR3 DNA reads TGTGCCAGCAGCCAGGGGGACTTTGAGGCCCAGTACTTC. It encodes CASSQGDFEAQYF.

V gene TRBV18 combines with J gene TRBJ1-1; D unresolved. This CDR3 contains 15 residues. The germline gives CDR1 KGHSH, CDR2 LQKENI. Trimming pared 2 bases from V and 1 base from J, leaving 11 bases between. CDR3 bases: TGTGCCAGCTCACCAGTCGCCTTGAGGAACACTGAAGCTTTCTTT. Protein product: CASSPVALRNTEAFF. The complete variable domain, with remaining parts taken from reference TRBV18 and TRBJ1-1, reads NAGVMQNPRHLVRRRGQEARLRCSPMKGHSHVYWYRQLPEEGLKFMVYLQKENIIDESGMPKERFSAEFPKEGPSILRIQQVVRGDSAAYFCASSPVALRNTEAFFGQGTRLTVV.

Note on this clonotype: The conserved phenylalanine or tryptophan normally closing the CDR3 is absent here, so this likely arose from a read error. The limits of the CDR3 on the DNA are not certain, so only TCRdb's listed CDR3 is given. V and J are TRBV28 and TRBJ2-3; no DNA check was done on the table's D call, TRBD1. Germline CDR1 reads MDHEN; CDR2 reads SYDVKM. The CDR3 region is 17 residues in length, termini included. The CDR3 protein is CASSLEWTGGSSTDTQY.

The gene calls are TRBV19 and TRBJ1-2; D unresolved. Per the germline V gene, CDR1 is LNHDA and CDR2 is SQIVND (reference sequence). The V gene lost 2 bases and the J gene lost 7 bases, with 20 bases spanning the gap. CDR3 length equals 16 residues. The CDR3 loop is CASSIFGIDAVAGYTF. The CDR3 coding sequence is TGTGCCAGTAGTATATTTGGAATCGACGCCGTCGCTGGCTACACCTTC.

This clonotype was seen a few times. The genes are TRBV7-2 and TRBJ2-5; 9 nucleotides match TRBD1. CDR3 length: 14 residues. CDR1 and CDR2 from the germline V gene are SGHTA and FQGNSA. J gave up 5 bases and V 5 bases, and 6 bases lay outside the gene matches. CDR3: CASSRRTGDETQYF. The CDR3 nucleotides read TGTGCCAGCAGCCGTCGGACAGGGGATGAGACCCAGTACTTC.

The CDR3, as DNA: TGTGCCAGCAGCTTAGTACGGGGCCAGTCCTACGAGCAGTACTTC. Its translation: CASSLVRGQSYEQYF. This rearrangement joins TRBV7-2 to TRBJ2-7, with D perhaps assigned TRBD1 or TRBD2 (5 bases each). V gave up 1 base and J gave up 1 base, with 11 bases separating them. This CDR3 region has 15 residues. Germline values: CDR1 SGHTA, CDR2 FQGNSA.

The rearrangement links TRBV7-2 to TRBJ2-7, with TRBD1 matching 8 bases. This CDR3 has 14 residues. The junction had 9 bases not matched to a gene; V was cut back by 7 bases and J by 4 bases. From germline, CDR1 is SGHTA and CDR2 FQGNSA. DNA of the CDR3: TGTGCCAGCACTACCGGGGACAGGCCTTACGAGCAGTACTTC. It yields the protein CASTTGDRPYEQYF.

In this sample, this clonotype turned up a few times. One junction end does not reproduce the germline sequence, and a read error may be involved. This chain links TRBV4-1 with TRBJ1-4; D is undetermined. Germline assignment: CDR1 MGHRA and CDR2 YSYEKL. This CDR3 region has 16 residues. CDR3 DNA sequence: TGCGCCAGCAGCCTAACGCGTCTTACTTGGCCCGGAAAAGGTGATTTT. The encoded protein is CASSLTRLTWPGKGDF.